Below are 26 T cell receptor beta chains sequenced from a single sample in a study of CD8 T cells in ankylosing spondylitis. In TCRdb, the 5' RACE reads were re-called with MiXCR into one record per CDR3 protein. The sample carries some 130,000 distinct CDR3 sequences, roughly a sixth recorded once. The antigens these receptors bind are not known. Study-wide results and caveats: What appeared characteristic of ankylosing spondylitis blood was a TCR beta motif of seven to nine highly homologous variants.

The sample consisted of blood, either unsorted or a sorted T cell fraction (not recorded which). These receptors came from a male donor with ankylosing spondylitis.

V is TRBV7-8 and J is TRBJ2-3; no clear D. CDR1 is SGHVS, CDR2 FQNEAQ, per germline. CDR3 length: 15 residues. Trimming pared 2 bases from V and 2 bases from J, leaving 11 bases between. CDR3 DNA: TGTGCCAGCAGCTTAAGTCTGCGTATCACAGATACGCAGTATTTT. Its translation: CASSLSLRITDTQYF.

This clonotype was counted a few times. DNA of the CDR3: TGTGCCACCAGCAGACTTAGCGGGAGGGACCACGAGCAGTACTTC. Protein sequence: CATSRLSGRDHEQYF. The rearrangement uses TRBV15 and TRBJ2-7; 11 nucleotides agree with TRBD2. J lost 5 bases, V lost 2 bases, and 5 bases had no gene match. In germline, CDR1 is LNHNV, CDR2 YYDKDF (reference sequence). The CDR3 totals 15 residues.

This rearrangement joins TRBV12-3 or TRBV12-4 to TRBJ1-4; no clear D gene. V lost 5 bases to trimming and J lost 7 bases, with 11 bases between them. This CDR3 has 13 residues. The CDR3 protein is CASSRLSGEKLFF. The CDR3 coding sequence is TGTGCCAGCAGTCGACTGAGTGGTGAAAAACTGTTTTTT.

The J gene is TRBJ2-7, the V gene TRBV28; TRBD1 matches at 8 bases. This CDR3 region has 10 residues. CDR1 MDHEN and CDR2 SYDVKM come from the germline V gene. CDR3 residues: CGAGGHEQYF. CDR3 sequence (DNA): TGTGGGGCAGGGGGCCACGAGCAGTACTTC. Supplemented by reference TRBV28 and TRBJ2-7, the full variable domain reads DVKVTQSSRYLVKRTGEKVFLECVQDMDHENMFWYRQDPGLGLRLIYFSYDVKMKEKGDIPEGYSVSREKKERFSLILESASTNQTSMYLCGAGGHEQYFGPGTRLTVT.

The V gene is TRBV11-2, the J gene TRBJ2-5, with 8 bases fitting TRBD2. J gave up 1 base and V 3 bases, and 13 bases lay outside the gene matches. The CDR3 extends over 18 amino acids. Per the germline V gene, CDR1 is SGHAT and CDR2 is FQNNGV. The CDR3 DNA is TGTGCCAGCAGCTTCCCCGGGACTAGTCGGGGTACCCAAGAGACCCAGTACTTC. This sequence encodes CASSFPGTSRGTQETQYF.

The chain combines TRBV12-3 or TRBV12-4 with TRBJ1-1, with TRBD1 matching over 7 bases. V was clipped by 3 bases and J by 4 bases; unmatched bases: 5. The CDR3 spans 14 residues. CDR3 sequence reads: CASSFQAGGTEAFF. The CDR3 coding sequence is TGTGCCAGCAGTTTTCAGGCAGGGGGCACTGAAGCTTTCTTT.

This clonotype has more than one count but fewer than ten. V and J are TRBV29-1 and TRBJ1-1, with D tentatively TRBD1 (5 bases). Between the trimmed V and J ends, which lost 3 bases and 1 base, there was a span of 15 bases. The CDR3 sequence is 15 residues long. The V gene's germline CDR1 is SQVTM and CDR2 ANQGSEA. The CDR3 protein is CSVDPSGHKNTEAFF. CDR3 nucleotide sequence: TGCAGCGTTGACCCCTCGGGGCACAAGAACACTGAAGCTTTCTTT.

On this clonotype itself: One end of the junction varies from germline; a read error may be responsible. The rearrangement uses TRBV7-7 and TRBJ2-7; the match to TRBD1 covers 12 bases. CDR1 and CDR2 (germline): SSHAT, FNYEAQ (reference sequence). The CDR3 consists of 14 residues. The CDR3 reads CASSPPGQGAPQHF. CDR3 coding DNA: TGTGCTAGCAGCCCCCCGGGACAGGGGGCCCCCCAACACTTC.

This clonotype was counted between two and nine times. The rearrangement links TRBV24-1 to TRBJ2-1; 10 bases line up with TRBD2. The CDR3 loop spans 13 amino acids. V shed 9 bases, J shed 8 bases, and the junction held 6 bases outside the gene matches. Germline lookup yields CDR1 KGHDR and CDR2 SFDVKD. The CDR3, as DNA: TGTGCCACCTCTAGCGGGAGCGCGGATGAGCAGTTCTTC. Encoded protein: CATSSGSADEQFF.

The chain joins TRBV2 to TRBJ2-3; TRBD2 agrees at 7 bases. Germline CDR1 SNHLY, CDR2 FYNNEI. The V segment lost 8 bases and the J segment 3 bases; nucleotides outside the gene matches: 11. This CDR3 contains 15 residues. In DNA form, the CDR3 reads TGTGCCAGCTCAAACGGAGGGACTACAACAGATACGCAGTATTTT. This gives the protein CASSNGGTTTDTQYF.

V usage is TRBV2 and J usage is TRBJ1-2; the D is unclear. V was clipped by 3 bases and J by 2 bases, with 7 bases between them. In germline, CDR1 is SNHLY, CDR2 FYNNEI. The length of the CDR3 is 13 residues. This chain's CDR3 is CASSDGKNYGYTF. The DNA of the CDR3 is TGTGCCAGCAGTGATGGGAAAAACTATGGCTACACCTTC.

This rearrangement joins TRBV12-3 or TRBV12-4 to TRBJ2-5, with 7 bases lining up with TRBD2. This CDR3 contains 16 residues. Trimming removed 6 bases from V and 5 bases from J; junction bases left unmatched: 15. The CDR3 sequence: CASSQPWAGVSETQYF. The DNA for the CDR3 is TGTGCCAGCAGCCAGCCCTGGGCGGGAGTCTCCGAGACCCAGTACTTC.

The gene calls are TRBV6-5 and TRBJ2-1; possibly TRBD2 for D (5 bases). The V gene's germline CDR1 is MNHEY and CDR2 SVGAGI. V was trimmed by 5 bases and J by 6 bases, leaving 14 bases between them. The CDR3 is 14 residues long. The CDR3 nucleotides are TGTGCCAGCAGTCACGGGGAGAAAGCCAATGAGCAGTTCTTC. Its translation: CASSHGEKANEQFF.

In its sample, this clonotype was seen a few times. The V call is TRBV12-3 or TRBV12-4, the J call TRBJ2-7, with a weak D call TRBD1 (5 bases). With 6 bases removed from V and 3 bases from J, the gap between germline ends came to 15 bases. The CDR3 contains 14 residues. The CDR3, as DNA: TGTGCCAGCAGCGACCAGGGTTCGGTCTACGAGCAGTACTTC. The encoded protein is CASSDQGSVYEQYF.

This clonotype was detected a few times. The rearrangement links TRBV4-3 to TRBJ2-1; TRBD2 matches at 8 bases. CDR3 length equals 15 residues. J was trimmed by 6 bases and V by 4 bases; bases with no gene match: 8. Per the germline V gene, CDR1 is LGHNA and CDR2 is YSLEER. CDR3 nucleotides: TGCGCCAGCAGCCCCGGGGCGGGAGGAACCAATGAGCAGTTCTTC. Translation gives CASSPGAGGTNEQFF.

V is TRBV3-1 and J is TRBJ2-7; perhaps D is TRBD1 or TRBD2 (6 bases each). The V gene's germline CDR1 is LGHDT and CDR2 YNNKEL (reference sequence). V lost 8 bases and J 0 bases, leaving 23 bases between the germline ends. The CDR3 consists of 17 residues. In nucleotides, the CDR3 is TGTGCCAGCTGCCCAGGAGGGGGGCATTCACTCTCCTACGAGCAGTACTTC. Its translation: CASCPGGGHSLSYEQYF.

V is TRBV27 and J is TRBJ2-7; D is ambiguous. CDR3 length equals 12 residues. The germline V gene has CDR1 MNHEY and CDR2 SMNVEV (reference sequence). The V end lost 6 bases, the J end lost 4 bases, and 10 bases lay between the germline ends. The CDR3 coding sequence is TGTGCCAGCAGCTCGCACGGGTACGAGCAGTACTTC. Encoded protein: CASSSHGYEQYF.

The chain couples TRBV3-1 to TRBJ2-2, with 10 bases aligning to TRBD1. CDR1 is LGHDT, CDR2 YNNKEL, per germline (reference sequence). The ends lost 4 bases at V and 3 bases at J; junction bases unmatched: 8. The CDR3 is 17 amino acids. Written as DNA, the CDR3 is TGTGCCAGCAGCCGAAACGGCGGGACAGGGGACACCGGGGAGCTGTTTTTT. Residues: CASSRNGGTGDTGELFF.

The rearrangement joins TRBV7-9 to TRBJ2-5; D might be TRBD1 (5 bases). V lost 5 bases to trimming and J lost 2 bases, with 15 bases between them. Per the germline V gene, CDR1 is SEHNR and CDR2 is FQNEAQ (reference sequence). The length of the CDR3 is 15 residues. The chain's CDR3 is CASSPAGAGQETQYF. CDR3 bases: TGTGCCAGCAGCCCCGCTGGGGCAGGACAAGAGACCCAGTACTTC.

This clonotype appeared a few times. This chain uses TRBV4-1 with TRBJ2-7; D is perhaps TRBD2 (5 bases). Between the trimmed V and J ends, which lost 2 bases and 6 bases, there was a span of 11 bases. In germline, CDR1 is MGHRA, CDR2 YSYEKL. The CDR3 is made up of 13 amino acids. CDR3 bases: TGCGCCAGCAGCCAAAGTTCGGACTTCGAGCAGTACTTC. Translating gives CASSQSSDFEQYF.

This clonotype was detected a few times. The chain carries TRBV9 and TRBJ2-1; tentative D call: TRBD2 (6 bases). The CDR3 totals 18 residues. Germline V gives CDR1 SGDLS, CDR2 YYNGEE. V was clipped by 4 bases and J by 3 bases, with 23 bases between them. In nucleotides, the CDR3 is TGTGCCAGCAGCCCCCCATATATGCGCCTAGCGAGCTACAATGAGCAGTTCTTC. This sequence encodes CASSPPYMRLASYNEQFF.

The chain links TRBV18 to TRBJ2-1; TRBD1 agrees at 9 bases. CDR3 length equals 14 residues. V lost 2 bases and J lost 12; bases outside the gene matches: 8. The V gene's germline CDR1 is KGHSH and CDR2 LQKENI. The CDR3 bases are TGTGCCAGCTCACCAATAGGGGACAGGGTAAGGCAGTTCTTC. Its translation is CASSPIGDRVRQFF.

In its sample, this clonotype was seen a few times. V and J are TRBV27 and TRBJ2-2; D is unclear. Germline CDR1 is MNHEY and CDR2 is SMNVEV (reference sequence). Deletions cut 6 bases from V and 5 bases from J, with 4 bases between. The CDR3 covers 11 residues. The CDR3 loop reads CASRATGELFF. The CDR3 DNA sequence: TGTGCCAGCAGGGCGACCGGGGAGCTGTTTTTT.

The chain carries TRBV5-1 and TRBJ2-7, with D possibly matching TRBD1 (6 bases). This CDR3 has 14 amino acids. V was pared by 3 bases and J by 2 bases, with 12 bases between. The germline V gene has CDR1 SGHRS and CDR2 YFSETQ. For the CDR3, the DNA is TGCGCCAGCAGCTATACAGGGTTACCCTACGAGCAGTACTTC. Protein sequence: CASSYTGLPYEQYF.

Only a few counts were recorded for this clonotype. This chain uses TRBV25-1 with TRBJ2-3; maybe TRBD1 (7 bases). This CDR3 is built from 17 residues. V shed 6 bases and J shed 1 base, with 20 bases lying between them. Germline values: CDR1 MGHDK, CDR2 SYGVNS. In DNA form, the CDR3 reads TGTGCCAGCAGCCCACCCCCGGAGGGACAGCGCACAGATACGCAGTATTTT. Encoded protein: CASSPPPEGQRTDTQYF.

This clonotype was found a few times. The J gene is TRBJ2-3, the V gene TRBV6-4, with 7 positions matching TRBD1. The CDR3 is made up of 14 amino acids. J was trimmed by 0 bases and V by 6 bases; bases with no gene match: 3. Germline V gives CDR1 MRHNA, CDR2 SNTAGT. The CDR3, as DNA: TGTGCCAGCAGAGAGGGGGCCAGCACAGATACGCAGTATTTT. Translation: CASREGASTDTQYF.